In its sample, the clone carrying this T cell receptor beta chain was seen a few times. The CDR3 totals 18 residues. J gave up 5 bases and V 0 bases, and 6 bases lay outside the gene matches. Looked up from germline, CDR1 is MNHEY and CDR2 is SVGAGI. The data were taken from a study of T cells in Graves' hyperthyroidism and ophthalmopathy. What was amplified from RNA transcripts were TCR beta CDR3 regions. First-round RT-PCR of the TCR CDR3 relied on the HTBI primer set. MiXCR, applied by TCRdb to the multiplex PCR reads, yields one record per CDR3 protein. The sample includes roughly 720,000 distinct CDR3 sequences, roughly 17% of them seen just once.

The specimen was blood. The J gene is TRBJ2-3, the V gene TRBV6-5; 15 positions match TRBD2. The receptor comes from a man aged 50-60 years with Graves' hyperthyroidism. For the CDR3, the DNA is TGTGCCAGCAGTTACTCCCGGACTAGCGGGAGGGTGGTAGATACGCAGTATTTT. It is translated as CASSYSRTSGRVVDTQYF.